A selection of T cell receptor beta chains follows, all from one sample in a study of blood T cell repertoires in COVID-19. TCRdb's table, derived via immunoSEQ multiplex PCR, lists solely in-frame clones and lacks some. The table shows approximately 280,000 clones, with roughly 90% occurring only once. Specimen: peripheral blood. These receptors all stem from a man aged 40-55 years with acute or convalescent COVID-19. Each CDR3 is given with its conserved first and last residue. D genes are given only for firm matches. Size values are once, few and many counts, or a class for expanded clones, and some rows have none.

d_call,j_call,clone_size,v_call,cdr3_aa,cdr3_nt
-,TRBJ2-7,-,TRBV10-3,CAISDREYEQYF,TGTGCCATCAGTGACCGGGAATACGAGCAGTACTTC
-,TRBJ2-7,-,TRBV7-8,CASSLGGGGEQYF,TGTGCCAGCAGCTTAGGGGGTGGCGGGGAGCAGTACTTC
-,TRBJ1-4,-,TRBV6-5,CASEEAGEKLFF,TGTGCCAGCGAGGAGGCAGGAGAAAAACTGTTTTTT
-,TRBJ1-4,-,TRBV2,CASSEDGRGREKLFF,TGTGCCAGCAGTGAAGATGGCAGGGGAAGGGAAAAACTGTTTTTT
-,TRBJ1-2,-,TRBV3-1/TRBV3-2,CASSSGWGYTF,TGTGCCAGCAGCAGCGGATGGGGCTACACCTTC
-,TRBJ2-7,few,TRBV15,CATSRVGGSYEQYF,TGTGCCACCAGCAGAGTTGGCGGCTCCTACGAGCAGTACTTC
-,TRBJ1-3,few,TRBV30,CAWRVGGPRNTIYF,TGTGCCTGGAGGGTCGGGGGGCCGCGAAACACCATATATTTT
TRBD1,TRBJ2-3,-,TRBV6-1,CASSEELGGPDTQYF,TGTGCCAGCAGTGAAGAGTTAGGGGGCCCAGATACGCAGTATTTT
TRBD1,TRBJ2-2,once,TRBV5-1,CASSLQGADNTGELFF,TGCGCCAGCAGCTTGCAGGGGGCGGACAACACCGGGGAGCTGTTTTTT
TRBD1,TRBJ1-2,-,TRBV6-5,CASSLPGTGGGGYTF,TGTGCCAGCAGTCTCCCCGGGACAGGGGGCGGTGGCTACACCTTC
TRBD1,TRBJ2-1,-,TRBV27,CASTGGKKYEQFF,TGTGCCAGCACAGGGGGAAAGAAGTATGAGCAGTTCTTC
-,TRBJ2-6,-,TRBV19,CGTTPDLSRGSGANVLTF,TGTGGGACAACCCCGGATCTTTCCAGAGGTTCTGGGGCCAACGTCCTGACTTTC
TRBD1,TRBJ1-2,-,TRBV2,CASTAGTGYGYTF,TGTGCCAGCACCGCCGGGACAGGGTATGGCTACACCTTC
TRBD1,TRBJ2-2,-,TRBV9,CASSTPGQGAPNTGELFF,TGTGCCAGCAGCACTCCGGGACAGGGGGCCCCGAACACCGGGGAGCTGTTTTTT
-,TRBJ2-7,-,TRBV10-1,CASSRGGTYEQYF,TGCGCCAGCAGTAGGGGTGGGACCTACGAGCAGTACTTC
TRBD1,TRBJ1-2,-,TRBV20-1,CSAGDRGGYTF,TGCAGTGCTGGAGACAGGGGCGGCTACACCTTC
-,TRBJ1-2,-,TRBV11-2,CASSLRQGNGYTF,TGTGCCAGCAGCTTACGGCAGGGTAATGGCTACACCTTC
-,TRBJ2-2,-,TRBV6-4,CASSEKPNTGELFF,TGTGCCAGCAGTGAGAAGCCAAACACCGGGGAGCTGTTTTTT
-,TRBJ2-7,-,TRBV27,CASSGGWGNYEQYF,TGTGCCAGTTCCGGGGGTTGGGGAAACTACGAGCAGTACTTC
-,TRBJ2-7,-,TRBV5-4,CASSLGPGPSSYEQYF,TGTGCCAGCAGCTTGGGCCCTGGGCCGAGCTCCTACGAGCAGTACTTC
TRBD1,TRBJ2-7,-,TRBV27,CASSLGTAYEQYF,TGTGCCAGCAGTTTAGGGACAGCCTACGAGCAGTACTTC
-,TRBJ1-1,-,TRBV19,CASTPTLSTEAFF,TGTGCCAGTACCCCGACACTCTCAACTGAAGCTTTCTTT
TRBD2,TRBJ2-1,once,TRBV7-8,CASSLGTSSGNEQFF,TGTGCCAGCAGCTTAGGGACTAGCTCAGGCAATGAGCAGTTCTTC
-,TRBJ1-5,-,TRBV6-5,CASSKQGNQPQHF,TGTGCCAGCAGTAAACAGGGTAATCAGCCCCAGCATTTT
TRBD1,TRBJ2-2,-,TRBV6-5,CASSNRGVAGELFF,TGTGCCAGCAGCAACAGGGGGGTAGCCGGGGAGCTGTTTTTT
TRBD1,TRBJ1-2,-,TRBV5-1,CASSFRSGQGLDGYTF,TGCGCCAGCAGCTTCCGTTCGGGACAGGGGCTGGATGGCTACACCTTC
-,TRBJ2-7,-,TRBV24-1,CATSDPGTSGDEQYF,TGTGCCACCAGTGACCCCGGGACAAGCGGAGACGAGCAGTACTTC
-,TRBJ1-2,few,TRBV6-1,CASSEGGVGYTF,TGTGCCAGCAGTGAGGGGGGTGTTGGCTACACCTTC